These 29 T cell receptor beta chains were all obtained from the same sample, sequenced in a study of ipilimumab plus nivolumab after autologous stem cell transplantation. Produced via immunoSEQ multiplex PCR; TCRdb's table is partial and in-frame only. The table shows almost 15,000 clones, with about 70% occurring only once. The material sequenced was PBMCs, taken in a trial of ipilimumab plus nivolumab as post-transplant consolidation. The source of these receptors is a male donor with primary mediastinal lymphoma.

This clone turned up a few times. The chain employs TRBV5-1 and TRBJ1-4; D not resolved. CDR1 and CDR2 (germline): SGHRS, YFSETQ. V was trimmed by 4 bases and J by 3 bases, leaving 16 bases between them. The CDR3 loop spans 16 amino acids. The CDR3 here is CASSPQGGVANEKLFF. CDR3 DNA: TGCGCCAGCAGCCCCCAAGGCGGGGTGGCTAATGAAAAACTGTTTTTT.

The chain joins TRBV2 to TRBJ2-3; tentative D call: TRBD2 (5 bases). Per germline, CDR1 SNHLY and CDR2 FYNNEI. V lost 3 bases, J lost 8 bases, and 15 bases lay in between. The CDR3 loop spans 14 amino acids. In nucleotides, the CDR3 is TGTGCCAGCAGTGACGCCTTCCAACGGGGTACGCAGTATTTT. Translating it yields CASSDAFQRGTQYF.

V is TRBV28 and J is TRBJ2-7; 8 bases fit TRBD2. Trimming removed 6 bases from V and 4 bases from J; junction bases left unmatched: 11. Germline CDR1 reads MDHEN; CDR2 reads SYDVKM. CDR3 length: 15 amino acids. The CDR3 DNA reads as TGTGCCAGCAGCGCCGCGGGGGGCCGAAGATACGAGCAGTACTTC. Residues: CASSAAGGRRYEQYF.

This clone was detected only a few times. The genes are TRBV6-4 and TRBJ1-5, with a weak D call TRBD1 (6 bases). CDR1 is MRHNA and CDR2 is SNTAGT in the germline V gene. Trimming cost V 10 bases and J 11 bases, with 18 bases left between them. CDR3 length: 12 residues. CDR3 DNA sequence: TGTGCCAAACAGGGCAGGACGGCATCCCAGCATTTT. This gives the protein CAKQGRTASQHF.

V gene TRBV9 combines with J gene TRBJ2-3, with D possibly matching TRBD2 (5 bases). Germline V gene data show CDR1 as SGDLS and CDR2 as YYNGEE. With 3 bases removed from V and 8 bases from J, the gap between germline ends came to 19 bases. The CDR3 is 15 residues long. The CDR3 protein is CASSAQGPGESTQYF. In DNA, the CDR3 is TGTGCCAGCAGCGCTCAAGGACCCGGGGAGAGTACGCAGTATTTT.

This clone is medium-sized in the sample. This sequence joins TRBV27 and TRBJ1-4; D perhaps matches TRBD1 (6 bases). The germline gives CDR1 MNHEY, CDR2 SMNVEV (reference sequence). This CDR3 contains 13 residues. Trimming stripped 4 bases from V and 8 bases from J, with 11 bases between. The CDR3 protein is CASSSGGAEKLFF. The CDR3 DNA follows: TGTGCCAGCAGTTCGGGGGGGGCGGAAAAACTGTTTTTT.

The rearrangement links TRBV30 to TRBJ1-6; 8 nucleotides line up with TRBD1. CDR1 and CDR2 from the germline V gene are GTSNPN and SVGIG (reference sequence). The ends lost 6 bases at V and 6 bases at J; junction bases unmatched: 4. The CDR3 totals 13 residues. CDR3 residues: CACSQGANSPLHF. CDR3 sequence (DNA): TGTGCCTGTTCGCAGGGGGCTAATTCACCCCTCCACTTT.

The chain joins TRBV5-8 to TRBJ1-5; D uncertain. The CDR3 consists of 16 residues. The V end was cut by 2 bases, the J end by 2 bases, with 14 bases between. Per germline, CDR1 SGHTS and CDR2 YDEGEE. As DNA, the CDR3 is TGTGCCAGCAGCTTAAGAGGGCTGGTTGGCAATCAGCCCCAGCATTTT. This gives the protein CASSLRGLVGNQPQHF.

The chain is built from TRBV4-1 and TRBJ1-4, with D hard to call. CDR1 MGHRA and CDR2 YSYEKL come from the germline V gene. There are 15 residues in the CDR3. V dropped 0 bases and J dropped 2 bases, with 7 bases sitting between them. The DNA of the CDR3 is TGCGCCAGCAGCCAAGAAGCCCGGACTAATGAAAAACTGTTTTTT. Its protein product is CASSQEARTNEKLFF.

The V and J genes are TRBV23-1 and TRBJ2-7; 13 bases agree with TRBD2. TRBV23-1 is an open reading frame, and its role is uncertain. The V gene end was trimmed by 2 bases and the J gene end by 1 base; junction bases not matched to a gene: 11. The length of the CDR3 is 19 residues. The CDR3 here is CASSQKSPTSGRTSYEQYF. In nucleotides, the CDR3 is TGCGCCAGCAGTCAAAAGTCCCCGACTAGCGGGAGGACATCCTACGAGCAGTACTTC.

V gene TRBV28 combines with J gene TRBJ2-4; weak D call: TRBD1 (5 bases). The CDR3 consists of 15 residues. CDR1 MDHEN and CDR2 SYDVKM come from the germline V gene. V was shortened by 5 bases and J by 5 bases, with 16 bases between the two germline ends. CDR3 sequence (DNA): TGTGCCAGCAGTCTGATAAGACAGATGGAAAACATTCAGTACTTC. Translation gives CASSLIRQMENIQYF.

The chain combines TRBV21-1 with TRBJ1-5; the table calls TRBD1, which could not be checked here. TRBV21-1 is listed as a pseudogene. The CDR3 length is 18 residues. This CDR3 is CASSYRAPTGGGNQPQHF. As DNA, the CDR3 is TGTGCCAGCAGTTACCGGGCGCCCACAGGGGGCGGCAATCAGCCCCAGCATTTT.

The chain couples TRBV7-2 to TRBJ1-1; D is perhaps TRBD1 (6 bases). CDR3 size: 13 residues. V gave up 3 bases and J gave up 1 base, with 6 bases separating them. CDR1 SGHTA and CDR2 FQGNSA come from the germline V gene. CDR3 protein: CASSLDRNTEAFF. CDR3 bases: TGTGCCAGCAGCTTGGACAGGAACACTGAAGCTTTCTTT.

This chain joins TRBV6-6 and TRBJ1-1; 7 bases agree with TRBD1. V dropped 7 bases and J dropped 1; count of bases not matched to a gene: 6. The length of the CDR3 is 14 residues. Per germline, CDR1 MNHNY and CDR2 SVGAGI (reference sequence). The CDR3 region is CASTPGTANTEAFF. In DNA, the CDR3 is TGTGCCAGCACTCCCGGGACAGCGAACACTGAAGCTTTCTTT.

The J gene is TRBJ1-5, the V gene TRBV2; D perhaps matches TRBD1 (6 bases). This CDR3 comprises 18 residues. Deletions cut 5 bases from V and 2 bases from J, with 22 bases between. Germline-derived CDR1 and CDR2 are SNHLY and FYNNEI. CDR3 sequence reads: CASSFRIGGREGNQPQHF. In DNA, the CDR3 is TGTGCCAGCAGTTTCCGCATCGGGGGGCGGGAGGGCAATCAGCCCCAGCATTTT.

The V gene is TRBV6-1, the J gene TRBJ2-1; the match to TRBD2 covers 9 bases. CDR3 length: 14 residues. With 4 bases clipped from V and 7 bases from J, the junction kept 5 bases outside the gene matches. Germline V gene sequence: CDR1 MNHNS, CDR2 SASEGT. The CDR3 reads CASSGGLAWNEQFF. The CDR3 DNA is TGTGCCAGCAGTGGGGGACTAGCATGGAATGAGCAGTTCTTC.

In DNA form, the CDR3 reads TGTGCCAGCACCCTCACGGGGGGAACTCACACTGAAGCTTTCTTT. Its protein product is CASTLTGGTHTEAFF. The chain has TRBV7-9 and TRBJ1-1; D may be TRBD1 (5 bases). The CDR3 contains 15 residues. V lost 7 bases and J 3 bases, leaving 18 bases between the germline ends. Germline CDR1 reads SEHNR; CDR2 reads FQNEAQ (reference sequence).

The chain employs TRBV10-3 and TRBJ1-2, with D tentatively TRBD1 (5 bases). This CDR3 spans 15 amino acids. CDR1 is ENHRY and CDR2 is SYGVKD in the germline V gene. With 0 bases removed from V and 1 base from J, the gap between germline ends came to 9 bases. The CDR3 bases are TGTGCCATCAGTGAGTCCGGGGCACTTAACTATGGCTACACCTTC. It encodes CAISESGALNYGYTF.

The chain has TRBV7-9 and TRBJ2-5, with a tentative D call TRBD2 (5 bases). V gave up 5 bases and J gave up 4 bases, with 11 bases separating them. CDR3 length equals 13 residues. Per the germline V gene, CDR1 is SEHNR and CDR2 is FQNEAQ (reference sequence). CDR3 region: CASSLEEAETQYF. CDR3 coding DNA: TGTGCCAGCAGCCTAGAGGAGGCAGAGACCCAGTACTTC.

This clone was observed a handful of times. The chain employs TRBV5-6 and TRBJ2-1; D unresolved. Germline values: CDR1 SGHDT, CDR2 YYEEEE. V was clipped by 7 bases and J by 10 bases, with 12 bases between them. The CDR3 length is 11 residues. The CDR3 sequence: CASLYLSEQFF. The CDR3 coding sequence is TGTGCCAGCCTTTACCTAAGCGAGCAGTTCTTC.

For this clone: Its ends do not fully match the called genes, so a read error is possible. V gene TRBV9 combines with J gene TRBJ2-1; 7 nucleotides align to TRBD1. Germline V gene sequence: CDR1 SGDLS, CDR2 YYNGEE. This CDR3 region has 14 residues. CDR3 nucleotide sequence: TGTGCCAGCAGTGTAGGGGGCCTTAGCAATGAGCAGTTCTTC. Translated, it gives CASSVGGLSNEQFF.

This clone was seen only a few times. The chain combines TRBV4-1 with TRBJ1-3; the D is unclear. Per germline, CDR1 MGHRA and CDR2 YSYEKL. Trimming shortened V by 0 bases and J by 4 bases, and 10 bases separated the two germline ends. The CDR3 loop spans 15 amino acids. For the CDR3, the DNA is TGCGCCAGCAGCCAAGAACAGAACTTCGGAAACACCATATATTTT. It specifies CASSQEQNFGNTIYF.

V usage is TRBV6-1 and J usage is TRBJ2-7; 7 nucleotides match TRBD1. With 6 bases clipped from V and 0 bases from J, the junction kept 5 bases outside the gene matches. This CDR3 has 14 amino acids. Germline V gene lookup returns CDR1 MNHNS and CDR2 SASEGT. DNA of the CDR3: TGTGCCAGCAGCCGGGACAGAAGCTCCTACGAGCAGTACTTC. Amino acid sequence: CASSRDRSSYEQYF.

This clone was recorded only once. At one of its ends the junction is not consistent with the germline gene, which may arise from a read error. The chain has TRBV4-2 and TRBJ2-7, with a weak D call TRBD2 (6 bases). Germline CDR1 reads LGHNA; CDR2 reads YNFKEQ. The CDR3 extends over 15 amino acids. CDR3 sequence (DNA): TGTGCCAGCAGCAAAGAGGTGCGGGGCAACCACGAGCAGTACTTC. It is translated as CASSKEVRGNHEQYF.

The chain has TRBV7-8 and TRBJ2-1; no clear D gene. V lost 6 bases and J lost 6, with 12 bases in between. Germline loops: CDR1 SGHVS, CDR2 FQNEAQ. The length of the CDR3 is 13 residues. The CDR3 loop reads CASSYNLGNEQFF. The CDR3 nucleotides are TGTGCCAGCAGTTACAACTTGGGCAATGAGCAGTTCTTC.

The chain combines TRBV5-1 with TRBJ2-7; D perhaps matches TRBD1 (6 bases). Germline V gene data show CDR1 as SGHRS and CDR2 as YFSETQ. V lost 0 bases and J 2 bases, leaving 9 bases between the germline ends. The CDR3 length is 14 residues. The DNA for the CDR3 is TGCGCCAGCAGCTTGGCCGGACAGACCTACGAGCAGTACTTC. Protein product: CASSLAGQTYEQYF. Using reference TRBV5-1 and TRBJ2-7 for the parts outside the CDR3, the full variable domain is KAGVTQTPRYLIKTRGQQVTLSCSPISGHRSVSWYQQTPGQGLQFLFEYFSETQRNKGNFPGRFSGRQFSNSRSEMNVSTLELGDSALYLCASSLAGQTYEQYFGPGTRLTVT.

In DNA form, the CDR3 reads TGTGCCAGCAGTGACTACAGGGGGAACGAAAAACTGTTTTTT. Protein: CASSDYRGNEKLFF. V usage is TRBV25-1 and J usage is TRBJ1-4, with TRBD1 identical over 8 bases. CDR3 length equals 14 residues. Per germline, CDR1 MGHDK and CDR2 SYGVNS. The junction had 5 bases not matched to a gene; V was cut back by 3 bases and J by 8 bases.

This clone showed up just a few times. CDR3 DNA sequence: TGTGCCAGCTCACCAGGGACAGGGGCGGAAGAGACCCAGTACTTC. It is translated as CASSPGTGAEETQYF. V gene TRBV18 combines with J gene TRBJ2-5; 10 bases are shared with TRBD1. Germline CDR1 KGHSH, CDR2 LQKENI. This CDR3 region has 15 residues. V gave up 2 bases and J gave up 3 bases; unmatched junction bases: 3.

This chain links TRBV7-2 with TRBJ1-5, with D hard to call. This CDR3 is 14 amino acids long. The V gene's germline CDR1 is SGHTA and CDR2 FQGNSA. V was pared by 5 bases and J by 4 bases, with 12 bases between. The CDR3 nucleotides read TGTGCCAGCAGCCTAATAGGCCTAAATCAGCCCCAGCATTTT. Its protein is CASSLIGLNQPQHF.